Given below is one TCR beta chain in context. The data stem from a study of blood T cell repertoires in COVID-19. About the research overall: The cDNA or gDNA used as material had been derived from T cells, B-cell-depleted T cells, or PBMCs.

Clones were read by immunoSEQ multiplex PCR, and TCRdb kept only the in-frame ones, dropping some. The sample comprises fewer than 250,000 clones, roughly four fifths of which are singletons, and over 9.5% rests with the top ten. Germline V CDR1 and CDR2: SNHLY, FYNNEI. This CDR3 region has 16 residues. Losses at the gene ends were 7 bases for V and 6 bases for J; bases not matched to a gene: 11. Sequenced input: peripheral blood. The TCR sequence derives from a woman in her thirties or forties with acute or convalescent COVID-19. The V gene is TRBV2, the J gene TRBJ2-1; 11 positions match TRBD2. The CDR3 DNA reads as TGTGCCAGCACCCGAACAACTAGCGGGGGTATCAATGAGCAGTTCTTC. It codes for CASTRTTSGGINEQFF.